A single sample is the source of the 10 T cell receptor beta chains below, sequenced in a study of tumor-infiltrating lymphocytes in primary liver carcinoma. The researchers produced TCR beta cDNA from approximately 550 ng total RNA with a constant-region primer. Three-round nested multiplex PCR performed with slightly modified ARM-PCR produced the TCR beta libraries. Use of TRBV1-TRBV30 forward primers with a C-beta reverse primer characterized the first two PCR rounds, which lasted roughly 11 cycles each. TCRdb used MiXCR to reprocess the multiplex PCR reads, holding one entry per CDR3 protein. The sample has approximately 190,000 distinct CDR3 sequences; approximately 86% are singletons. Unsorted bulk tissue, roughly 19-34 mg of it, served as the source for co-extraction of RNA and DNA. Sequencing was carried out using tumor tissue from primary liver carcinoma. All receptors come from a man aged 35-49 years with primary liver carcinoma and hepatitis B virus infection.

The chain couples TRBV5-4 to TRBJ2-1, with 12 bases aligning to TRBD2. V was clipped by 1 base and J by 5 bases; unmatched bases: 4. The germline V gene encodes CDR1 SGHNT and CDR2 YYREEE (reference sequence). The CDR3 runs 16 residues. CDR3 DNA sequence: TGTGCCAGCAGCTTGTGGACTAGCGGGGCAGACAATGAGCAGTTCTTC. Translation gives CASSLWTSGADNEQFF.

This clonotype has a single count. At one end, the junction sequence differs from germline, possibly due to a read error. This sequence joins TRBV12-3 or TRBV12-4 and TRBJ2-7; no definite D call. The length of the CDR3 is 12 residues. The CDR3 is CASRDHGYEQYF. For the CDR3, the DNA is TGTGCCAGTAGAGACCACGGATACGAGCAATACTTC.

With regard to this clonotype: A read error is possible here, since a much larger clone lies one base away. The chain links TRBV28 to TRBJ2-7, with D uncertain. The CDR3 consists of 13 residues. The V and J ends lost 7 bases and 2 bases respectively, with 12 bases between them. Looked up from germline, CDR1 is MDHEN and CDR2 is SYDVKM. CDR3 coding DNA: TGTGCCAGCAACCTTCCCGAGACCTACGAGCAGTACTTC. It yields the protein CASNLPETYEQYF.

CDR3 in DNA: TGCGCCAGCAGCGTAAACAGGGTGGTGAACACTGAAGCTTTCTTT. This translates into CASSVNRVVNTEAFF. V is TRBV5-1 and J is TRBJ1-1; perhaps TRBD1 as D (6 bases). CDR1 is SGHRS, CDR2 YFSETQ, per germline. V lost 4 bases and J 0 bases, leaving 13 bases between the germline ends. The CDR3 covers 15 residues.

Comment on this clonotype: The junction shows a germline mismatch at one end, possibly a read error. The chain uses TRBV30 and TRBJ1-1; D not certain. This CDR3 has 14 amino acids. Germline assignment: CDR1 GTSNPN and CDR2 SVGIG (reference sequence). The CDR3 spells CVWSVGISKTEAFF. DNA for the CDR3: TGTGTCTGGAGTGTAGGCATCTCGAAAACTGAAGCTTTCTTT.

The CDR3, as DNA: TGCGCCAGCAGCTTCTGGGACAGGGGAAGGAATCCATCCCTCCACTTT. It is translated as CASSFWDRGRNPSLHF. The chain couples TRBV4-3 to TRBJ1-6; TRBD1 agrees at 10 bases. The CDR3 consists of 16 residues. Germline V gives CDR1 LGHNA, CDR2 YSLEER. V trimming: 5 bases; J trimming: 14 bases; junction bases outside the gene matches: 15.

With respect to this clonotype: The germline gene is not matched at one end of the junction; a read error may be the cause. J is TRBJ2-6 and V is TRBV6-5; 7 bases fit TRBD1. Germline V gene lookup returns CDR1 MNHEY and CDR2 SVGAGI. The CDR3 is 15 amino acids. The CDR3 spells CASRYRGSGANVLIF. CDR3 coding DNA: TGTGCCAGCAGGTACAGGGGCTCTGGGGCCAACGTCCTGATTTTC.

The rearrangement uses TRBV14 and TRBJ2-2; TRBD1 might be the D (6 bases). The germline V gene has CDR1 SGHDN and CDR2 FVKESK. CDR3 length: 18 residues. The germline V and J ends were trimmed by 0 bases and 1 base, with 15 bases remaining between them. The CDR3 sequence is CASSQDPAGVWNTGELFF. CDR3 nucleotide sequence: TGTGCCAGCAGCCAAGATCCGGCAGGGGTATGGAACACCGGGGAGCTGTTTTTT.

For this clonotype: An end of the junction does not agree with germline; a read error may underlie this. The DNA of the CDR3 is TGTGCCAGCAGACCGCGAACCATGGATGAGCATTTCTTC. This sequence encodes CASRPRTMDEHFF. This chain connects TRBV11-3 to TRBJ2-1; D unclear. The CDR3 is 13 amino acids. The germline V gene has CDR1 SGHNT and CDR2 YENEEA.

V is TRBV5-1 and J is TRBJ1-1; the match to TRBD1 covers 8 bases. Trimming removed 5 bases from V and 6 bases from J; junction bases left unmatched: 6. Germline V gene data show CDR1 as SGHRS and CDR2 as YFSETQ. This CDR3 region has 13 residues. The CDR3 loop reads CASSRQGSAEAFF. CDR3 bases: TGCGCCAGCAGTCGACAGGGGAGCGCTGAAGCTTTCTTT.